This TCR beta chain was profiled in a study of Graves' ophthalmopathy and Graves' hyperthyroidism. General study points: The model reached 70% to 71% sensitivity and around 74% specificity for predicting ophthalmopathy progression.

Scientists amplified the TCR beta CDR3 regions from RNA transcripts. An initial RT-PCR round employing HTBI primers preceded a second-round multiplex PCR. TCRdb recomputed calls from the multiplex PCR reads with MiXCR, one row per CDR3 protein. The profile shows a few hundred thousand distinct CDR3 sequences, 15% to 20% of them singletons. This clonotype was counted at least ten times. Its matching antigen is unknown. Per germline, CDR1 GTSNPN and CDR2 SVGIG (reference sequence). V was cut by 5 bases and J by 0 bases, with 5 bases left in between. There are 12 residues in the CDR3. Sequenced material: peripheral blood. The genes are TRBV30 and TRBJ1-3; a weak D match, TRBD1 (5 bases). The sequence was collected from an adult man with Graves' ophthalmopathy. The CDR3 DNA is TGTGCCTGGGGGGGCTCTGGAAACACCATATATTTT. This codes for CAWGGSGNTIYF.